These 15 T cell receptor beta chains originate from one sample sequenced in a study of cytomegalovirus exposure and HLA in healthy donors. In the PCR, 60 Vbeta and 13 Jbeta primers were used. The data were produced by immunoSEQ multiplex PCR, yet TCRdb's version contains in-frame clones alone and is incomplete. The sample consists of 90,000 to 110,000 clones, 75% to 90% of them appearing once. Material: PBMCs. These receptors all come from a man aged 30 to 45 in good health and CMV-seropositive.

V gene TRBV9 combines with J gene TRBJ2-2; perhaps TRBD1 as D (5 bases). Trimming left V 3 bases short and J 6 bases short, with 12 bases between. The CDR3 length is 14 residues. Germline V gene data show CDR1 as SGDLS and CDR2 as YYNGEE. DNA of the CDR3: TGTGCCAGCAGCGCAAGGACACCGCCCGGGGAGCTGTTTTTT. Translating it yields CASSARTPPGELFF.

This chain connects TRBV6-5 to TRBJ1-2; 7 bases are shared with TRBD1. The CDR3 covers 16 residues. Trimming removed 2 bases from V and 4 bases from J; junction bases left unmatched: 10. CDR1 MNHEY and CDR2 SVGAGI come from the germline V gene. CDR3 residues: CASSYLATRGFYGYTF. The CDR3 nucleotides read TGTGCCAGCAGTTACCTCGCCACCAGGGGGTTCTATGGCTACACCTTC.

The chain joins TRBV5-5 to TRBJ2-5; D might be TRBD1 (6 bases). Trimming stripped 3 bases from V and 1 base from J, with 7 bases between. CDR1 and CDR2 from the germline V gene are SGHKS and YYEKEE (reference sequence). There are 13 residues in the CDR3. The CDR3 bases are TGTGCCAGCAGCTGGACAGTCCAAGAGACCCAGTACTTC. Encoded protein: CASSWTVQETQYF.

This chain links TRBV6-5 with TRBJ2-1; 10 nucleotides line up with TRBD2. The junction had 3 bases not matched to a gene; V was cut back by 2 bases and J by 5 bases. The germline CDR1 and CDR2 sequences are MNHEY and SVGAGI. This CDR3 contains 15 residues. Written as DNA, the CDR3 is TGTGCCAGCAGTTACGCTAGCGGGGGAAACAATGAGCAGTTCTTC. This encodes CASSYASGGNNEQFF.

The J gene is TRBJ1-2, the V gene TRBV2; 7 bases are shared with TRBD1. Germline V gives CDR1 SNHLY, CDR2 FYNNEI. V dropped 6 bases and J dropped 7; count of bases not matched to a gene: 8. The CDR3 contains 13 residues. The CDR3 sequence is CASRTTGIFGYTF. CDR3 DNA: TGTGCCAGCAGGACGACAGGGATATTTGGCTACACCTTC. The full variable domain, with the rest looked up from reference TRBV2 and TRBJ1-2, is EPEVTQTPSHQVTQMGQEVILRCVPISNHLYFYWYRQILGQKVEFLVSFYNNEISEKSEIFDDQFSVERPDGSNFTLKIRSTKLEDSAMYFCASRTTGIFGYTFGSGTRLTVV.

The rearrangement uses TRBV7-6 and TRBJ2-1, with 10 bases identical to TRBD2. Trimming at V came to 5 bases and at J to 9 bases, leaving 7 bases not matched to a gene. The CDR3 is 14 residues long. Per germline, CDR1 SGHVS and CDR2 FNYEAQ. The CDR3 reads CASSGSSGGAEQFF. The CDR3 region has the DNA TGTGCCAGCAGCGGATCGAGCGGGGGGGCTGAGCAGTTCTTC.

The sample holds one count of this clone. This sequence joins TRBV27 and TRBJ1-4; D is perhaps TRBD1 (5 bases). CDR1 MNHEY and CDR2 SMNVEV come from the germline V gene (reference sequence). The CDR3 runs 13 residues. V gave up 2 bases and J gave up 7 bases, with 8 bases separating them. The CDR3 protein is CASSLRGTEKLFF. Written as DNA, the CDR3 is TGTGCCAGCAGTTTAAGGGGAACTGAAAAACTGTTTTTT.

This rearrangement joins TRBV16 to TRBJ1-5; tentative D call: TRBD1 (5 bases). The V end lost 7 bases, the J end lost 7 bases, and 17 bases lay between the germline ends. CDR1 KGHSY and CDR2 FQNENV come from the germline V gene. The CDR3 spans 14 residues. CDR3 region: CASNEGRATQPQHF. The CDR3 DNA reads TGTGCCAGCAACGAGGGGAGGGCAACACAGCCCCAGCATTTT.

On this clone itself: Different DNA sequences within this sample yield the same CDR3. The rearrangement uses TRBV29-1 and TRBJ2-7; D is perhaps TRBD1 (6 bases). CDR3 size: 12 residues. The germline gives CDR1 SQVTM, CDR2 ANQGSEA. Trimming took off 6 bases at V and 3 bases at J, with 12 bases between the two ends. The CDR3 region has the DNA TGCAGCGTCACCAGAGGGGGCTACGAGCAGTACTTC. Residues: CSVTRGGYEQYF.

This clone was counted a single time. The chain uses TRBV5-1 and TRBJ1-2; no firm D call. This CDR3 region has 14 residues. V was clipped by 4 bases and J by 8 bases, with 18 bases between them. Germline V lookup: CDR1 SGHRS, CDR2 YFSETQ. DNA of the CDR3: TGCGCCAGCAGCCCTGACATAGCTCCGGGAGGCTACACCTTC. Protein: CASSPDIAPGGYTF.

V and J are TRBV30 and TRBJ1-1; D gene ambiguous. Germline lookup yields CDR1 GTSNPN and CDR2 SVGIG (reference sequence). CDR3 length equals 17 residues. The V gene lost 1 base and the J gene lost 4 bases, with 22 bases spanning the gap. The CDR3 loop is CAWSGEDIGRDVTEAFF. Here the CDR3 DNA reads TGTGCCTGGAGTGGGGAAGACATTGGGCGGGATGTCACTGAAGCTTTCTTT. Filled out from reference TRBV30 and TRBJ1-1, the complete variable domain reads SQTIHQWPATLVQPVGSPLSLECTVEGTSNPNLYWYRQAAGRGLQLLFYSVGIGQISSEVPQNLSASRPQDRQFILSSKKLLLSDSGFYLCAWSGEDIGRDVTEAFFGQGTRLTVV.

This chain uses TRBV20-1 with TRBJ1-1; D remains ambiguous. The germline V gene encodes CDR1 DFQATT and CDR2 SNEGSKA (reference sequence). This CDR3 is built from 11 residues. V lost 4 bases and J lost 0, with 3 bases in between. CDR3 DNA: TGCAGTGCTAACATGAACACTGAAGCTTTCTTT. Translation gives CSANMNTEAFF.

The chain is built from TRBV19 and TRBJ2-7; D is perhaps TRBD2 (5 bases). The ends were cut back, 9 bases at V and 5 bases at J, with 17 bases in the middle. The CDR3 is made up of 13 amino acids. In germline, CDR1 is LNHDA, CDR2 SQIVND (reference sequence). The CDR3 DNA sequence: TGTGCCAGCTCACTAGAACGGGCTAACGAGCAGTACTTC. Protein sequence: CASSLERANEQYF.

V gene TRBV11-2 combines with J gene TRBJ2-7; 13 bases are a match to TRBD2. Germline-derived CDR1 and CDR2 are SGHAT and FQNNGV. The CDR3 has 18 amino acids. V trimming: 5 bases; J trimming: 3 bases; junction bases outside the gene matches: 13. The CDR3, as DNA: TGTGCCAGCAGCCCCCTAGTAGCCGGACTAGCGGGGGTCTACGAGCAGTACTTC. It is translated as CASSPLVAGLAGVYEQYF.

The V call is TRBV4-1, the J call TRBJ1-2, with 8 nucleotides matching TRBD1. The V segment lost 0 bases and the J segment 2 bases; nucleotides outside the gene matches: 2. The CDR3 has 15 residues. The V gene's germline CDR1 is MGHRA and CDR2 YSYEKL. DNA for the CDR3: TGCGCCAGCAGCCAAGATGGACAGGGAAACTATGGCTACACCTTC. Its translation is CASSQDGQGNYGYTF.